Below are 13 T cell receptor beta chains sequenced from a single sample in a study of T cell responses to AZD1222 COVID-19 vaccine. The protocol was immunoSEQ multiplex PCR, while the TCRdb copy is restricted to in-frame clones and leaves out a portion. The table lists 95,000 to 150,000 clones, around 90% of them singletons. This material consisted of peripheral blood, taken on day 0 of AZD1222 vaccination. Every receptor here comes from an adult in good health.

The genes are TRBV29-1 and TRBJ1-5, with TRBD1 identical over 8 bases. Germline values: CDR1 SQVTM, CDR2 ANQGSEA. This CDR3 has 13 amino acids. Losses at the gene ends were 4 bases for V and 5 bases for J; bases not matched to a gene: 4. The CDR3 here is CSVAQGVDQPQHF. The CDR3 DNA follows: TGCAGCGTTGCACAGGGGGTGGATCAGCCCCAGCATTTT. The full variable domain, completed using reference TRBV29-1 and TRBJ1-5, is SAVISQKPSRDICQRGTSLTIQCQVDSQVTMMFWYRQQPGQSLTLIATANQGSEATYESGFVIDKFPISRPNLTFSTLTVSNMSPEDSSIYLCSVAQGVDQPQHFGDGTRLSIL.

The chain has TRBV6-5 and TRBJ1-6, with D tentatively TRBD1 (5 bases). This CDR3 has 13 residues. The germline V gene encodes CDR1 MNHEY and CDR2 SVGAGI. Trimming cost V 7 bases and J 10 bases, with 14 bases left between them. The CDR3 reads CASTNTGGSPLHF. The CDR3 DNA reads TGTGCCAGCACTAACACTGGGGGATCACCCCTCCACTTT.

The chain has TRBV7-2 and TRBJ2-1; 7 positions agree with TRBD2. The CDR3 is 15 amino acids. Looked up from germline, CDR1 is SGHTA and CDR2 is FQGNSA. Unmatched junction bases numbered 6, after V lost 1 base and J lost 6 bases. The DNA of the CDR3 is TGTGCCAGCAGCTTAGAGGGGCGGGGGATCAATGAGCAGTTCTTC. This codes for CASSLEGRGINEQFF.

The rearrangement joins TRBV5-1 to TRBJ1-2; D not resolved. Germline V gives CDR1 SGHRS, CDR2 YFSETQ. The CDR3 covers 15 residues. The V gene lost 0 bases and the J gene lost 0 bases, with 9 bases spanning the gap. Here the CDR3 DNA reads TGCGCCAGCAGCTTGGAACCCAATTCTAACTATGGCTACACCTTC. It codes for CASSLEPNSNYGYTF. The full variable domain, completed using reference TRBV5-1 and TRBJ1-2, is KAGVTQTPRYLIKTRGQQVTLSCSPISGHRSVSWYQQTPGQGLQFLFEYFSETQRNKGNFPGRFSGRQFSNSRSEMNVSTLELGDSALYLCASSLEPNSNYGYTFGSGTRLTVV.

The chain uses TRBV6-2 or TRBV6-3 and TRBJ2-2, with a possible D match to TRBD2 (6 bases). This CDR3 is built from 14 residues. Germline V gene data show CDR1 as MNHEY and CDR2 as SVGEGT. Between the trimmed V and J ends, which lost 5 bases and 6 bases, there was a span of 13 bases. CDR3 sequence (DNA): TGTGCCAGCAGTCATAGAAGGGAGGCCGGGGAGCTGTTTTTT. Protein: CASSHRREAGELFF.

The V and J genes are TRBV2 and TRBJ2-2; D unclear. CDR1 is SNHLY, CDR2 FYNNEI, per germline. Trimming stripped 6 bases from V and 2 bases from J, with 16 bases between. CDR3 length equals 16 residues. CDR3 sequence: CASSEFGPDNTGELFF. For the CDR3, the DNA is TGTGCCAGCAGCGAGTTCGGACCCGACAACACCGGGGAGCTGTTTTTT.

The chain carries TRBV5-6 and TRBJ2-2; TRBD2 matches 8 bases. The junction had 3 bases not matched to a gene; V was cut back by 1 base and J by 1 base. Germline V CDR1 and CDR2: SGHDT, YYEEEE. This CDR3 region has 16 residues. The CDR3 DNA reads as TGTGCCAGCAGCTTGACTAGCGGAGGGAACACCGGGGAGCTGTTTTTT. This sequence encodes CASSLTSGGNTGELFF.

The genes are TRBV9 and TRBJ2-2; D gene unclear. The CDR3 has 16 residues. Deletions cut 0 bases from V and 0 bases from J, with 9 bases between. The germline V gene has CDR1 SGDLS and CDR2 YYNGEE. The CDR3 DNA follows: TGTGCCAGCAGCGTAGCGAGCTCCTCGAACACCGGGGAGCTGTTTTTT. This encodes CASSVASSSNTGELFF.

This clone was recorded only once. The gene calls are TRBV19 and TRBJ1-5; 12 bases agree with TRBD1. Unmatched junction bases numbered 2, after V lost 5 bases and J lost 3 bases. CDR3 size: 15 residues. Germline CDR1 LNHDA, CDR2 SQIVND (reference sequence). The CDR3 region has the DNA TGTGCCAGTAGTGGGACAGGGGGCTCCAATCAGCCCCAGCATTTT. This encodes CASSGTGGSNQPQHF.

CDR3 in amino acids: CASKADFSTEAFF. The CDR3 region has the DNA TGTGCCAGCAAGGCGGATTTTAGCACTGAAGCTTTCTTT. The gene calls are TRBV6-5 and TRBJ1-1; no definite D call. The CDR3 length is 13 residues. Germline lookup yields CDR1 MNHEY and CDR2 SVGAGI. Trimming pared 7 bases from V and 4 bases from J, leaving 13 bases between.

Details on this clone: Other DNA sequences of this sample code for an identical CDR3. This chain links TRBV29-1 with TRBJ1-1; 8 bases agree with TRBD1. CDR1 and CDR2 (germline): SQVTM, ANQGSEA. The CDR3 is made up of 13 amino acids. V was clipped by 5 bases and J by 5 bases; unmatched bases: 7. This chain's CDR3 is CSVHGQGGTEAFF. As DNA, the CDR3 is TGCAGCGTTCATGGACAGGGTGGAACTGAAGCTTTCTTT.

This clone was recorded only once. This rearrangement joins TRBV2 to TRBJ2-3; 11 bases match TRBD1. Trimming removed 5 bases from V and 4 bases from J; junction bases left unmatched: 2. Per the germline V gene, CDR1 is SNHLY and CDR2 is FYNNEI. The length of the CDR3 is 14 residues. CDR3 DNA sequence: TGTGCCAGCAGTAGGGGACAGGGGGCAGATACGCAGTATTTT. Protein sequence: CASSRGQGADTQYF. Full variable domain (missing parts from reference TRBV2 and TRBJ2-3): EPEVTQTPSHQVTQMGQEVILRCVPISNHLYFYWYRQILGQKVEFLVSFYNNEISEKSEIFDDQFSVERPDGSNFTLKIRSTKLEDSAMYFCASSRGQGADTQYFGPGTRLTVL.

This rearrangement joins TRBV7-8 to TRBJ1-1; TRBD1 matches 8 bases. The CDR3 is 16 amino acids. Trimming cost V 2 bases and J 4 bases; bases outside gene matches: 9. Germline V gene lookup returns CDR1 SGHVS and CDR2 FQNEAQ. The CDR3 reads CASSLMGAGGRTEAFF. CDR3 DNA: TGTGCCAGCAGCTTAATGGGGGCAGGGGGCCGCACTGAAGCTTTCTTT.